These T cell receptor beta chains were read from a single sample in a study of shared clonotypes between healthy human individuals. Measured with immunoSEQ multiplex PCR; TCRdb has only the in-frame clones, and not every one. This repertoire shows about 490,000 clones, over 75% found once; its top ten account for 12%. The material sequenced was PBMCs. The receptor source for this set is a woman between 40 and 50 years old in good health. Some clones in this sample may be carry-over from other donors' samples. CDR3s include the opening cysteine and the closing phenylalanine or tryptophan. Each record gives: V gene, J gene, CDR3 protein.

TRBV5-1	TRBJ1-5	CASSLGGTGGGEPQHF
TRBV15	TRBJ2-3	CATSRDRWDNTQYF
TRBV5-1	TRBJ1-1	CASSYDKLVMNTEAFF
TRBV14	TRBJ2-2	CASSQKLANTGELFF
TRBV6-4	TRBJ2-7	CASSVAENYEQYF
TRBV7-6	TRBJ2-7	CASSLQEDYEQYF
TRBV11-2	TRBJ2-5	CASSQGSETQYF
TRBV7-8	TRBJ2-2	CASAGIYTGELFF
TRBV11-2	TRBJ2-5	CASSLGGGGEIETQYF
TRBV5-1	TRBJ2-1	CASSTSGVYNEQFF
TRBV10-1	TRBJ2-1	CASSDTGLDHNEQFF
TRBV7-2	TRBJ2-1	CASSLTPGTFEQFF
TRBV2	TRBJ2-7	CASSTLYEQYF
TRBV7-8	TRBJ1-4	CASSPHRAGGEKLFF
TRBV2	TRBJ2-5	CASGKVAVETQYF
TRBV5-1	TRBJ2-7	CASSLERDEQYF
TRBV5-5	TRBJ1-5	CASSSGQGNQPQHF
TRBV5-1	TRBJ2-1	CASRRGPLNEQFF
TRBV7-3	TRBJ2-1	CASSLRSLAGVGEQFF
TRBV4-1	TRBJ1-2	CASSYRDSYYGYTF
TRBV20-1	TRBJ1-2	CSARVDGYTF
TRBV4-1	TRBJ1-4	CASSQQFVGAGEKLFF
TRBV19	TRBJ1-3	CASSLGQGADRPKSSGNTIYF
TRBV5-4	TRBJ2-2	CASSLEASGVGELFF
TRBV2	TRBJ2-1	CASSGQGNEQFF
TRBV11-1	TRBJ1-2	CASSEQVNYGYTF
TRBV2	TRBJ2-3	CASSQGSGADTQYF
TRBV11-2	TRBJ1-1	CASSLQTEAFF
TRBV27	TRBJ2-2	CASSGFSGSPTGELFF
TRBV7-3	TRBJ2-3	CASSDQRTPSTDTQYF
TRBV6-6	TRBJ1-5	CASSKLTGQPQHF
TRBV18	TRBJ2-1	CASSPGDGEQFF
TRBV2	TRBJ2-7	CASSDTRTPYEQYF
TRBV6-5	TRBJ2-1	CASRRGSPGDEQFF
TRBV2	TRBJ1-5	CASSELQGGNQPQHF
TRBV28	TRBJ2-3	CASSSNRQGNTDTQYF
TRBV27	TRBJ1-4	CASRWATNEKLFF
TRBV28	TRBJ1-5	CASRTVNQPQHF
TRBV10-3	TRBJ2-1	CASFGGGNNEQFF
TRBV18	TRBJ1-1	CASSPGLVMNTEAFF
TRBV11-3	TRBJ1-4	CASAPGQGNEKLFF
TRBV10-3	TRBJ2-7	CAISESGEQYF
TRBV7-2	TRBJ1-2	CASSLDGGTGSYTF